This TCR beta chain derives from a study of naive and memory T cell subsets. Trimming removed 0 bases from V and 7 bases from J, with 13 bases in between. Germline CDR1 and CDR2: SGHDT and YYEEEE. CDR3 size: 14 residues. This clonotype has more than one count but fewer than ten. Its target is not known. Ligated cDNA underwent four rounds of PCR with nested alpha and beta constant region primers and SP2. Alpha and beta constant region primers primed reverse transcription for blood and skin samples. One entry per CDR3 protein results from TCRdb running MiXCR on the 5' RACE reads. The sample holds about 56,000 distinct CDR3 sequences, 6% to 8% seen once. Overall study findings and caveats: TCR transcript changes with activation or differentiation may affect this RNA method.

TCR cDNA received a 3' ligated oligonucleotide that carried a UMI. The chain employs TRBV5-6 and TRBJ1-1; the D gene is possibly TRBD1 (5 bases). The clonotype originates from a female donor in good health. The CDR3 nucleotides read TGTGCCAGCAGCTTGGAGGCAGGGACTGGTGAAGCTTTCTTT. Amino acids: CASSLEAGTGEAFF.